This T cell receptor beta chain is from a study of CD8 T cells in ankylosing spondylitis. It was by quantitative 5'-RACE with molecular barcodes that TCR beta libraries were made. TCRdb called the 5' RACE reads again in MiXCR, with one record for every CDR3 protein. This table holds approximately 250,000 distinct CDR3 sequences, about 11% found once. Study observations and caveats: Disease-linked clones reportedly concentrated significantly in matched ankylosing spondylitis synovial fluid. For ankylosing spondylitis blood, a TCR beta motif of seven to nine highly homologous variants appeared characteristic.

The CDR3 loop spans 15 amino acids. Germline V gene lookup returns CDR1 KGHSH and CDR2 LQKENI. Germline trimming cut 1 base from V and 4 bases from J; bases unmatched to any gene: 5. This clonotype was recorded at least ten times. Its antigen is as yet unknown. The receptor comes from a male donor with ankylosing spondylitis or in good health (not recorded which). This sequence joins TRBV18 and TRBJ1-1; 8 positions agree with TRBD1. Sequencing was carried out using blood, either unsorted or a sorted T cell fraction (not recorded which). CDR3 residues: CASSPLQGGTTEAFF. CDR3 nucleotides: TGTGCCAGCTCACCACTACAGGGGGGGACCACTGAAGCTTTCTTT.